These T cell receptor beta chains were read from a single sample in a study of cytomegalovirus exposure and HLA in healthy donors. Profiled with immunoSEQ multiplex PCR; TCRdb holds only in-frame clones, not every one. The data show 150,000 or so clones, with 75% seen just once and roughly 10% held by the top ten. The sequenced sample was PBMCs. Receptors originate from a man aged 18-30 years in good health and CMV-seropositive. Both conserved end residues are trimmed from each CDR3. The order of the fields is J gene, V gene, clone size, CDR3 protein. A clone size is listed for some rows: how often the clone was seen (once, few, many), or a class if it is expanded.

J gene: TRBJ2-3
V gene: TRBV11-2
clone size: .
CDR3 protein: ASTPELEDTQY

J gene: TRBJ1-4
V gene: TRBV18
clone size: few
CDR3 protein: ASSPDRSGLLF

J gene: TRBJ1-1
V gene: TRBV5-4
clone size: few
CDR3 protein: ASSLRDMNTEAF

J gene: TRBJ2-1
V gene: TRBV6-5
clone size: once
CDR3 protein: ASTRIHQLNNEQF

J gene: TRBJ2-4
V gene: TRBV19
clone size: .
CDR3 protein: ASLGQQRDIQY

J gene: TRBJ1-2
V gene: TRBV28
clone size: .
CDR3 protein: ASSLGQGIGYT

J gene: TRBJ2-7
V gene: TRBV5-6
clone size: few
CDR3 protein: ASSVLGTGGNEQY

J gene: TRBJ2-3
V gene: TRBV6-1
clone size: .
CDR3 protein: ASRQGGLAGDTQY

J gene: TRBJ2-7
V gene: TRBV7-9
clone size: .
CDR3 protein: ASSTFTSFAGEQY

J gene: TRBJ1-1
V gene: TRBV6-5
clone size: .
CDR3 protein: ASRSGTSVQRF

J gene: TRBJ1-5
V gene: TRBV7-2
clone size: .
CDR3 protein: ASTAGIGQPQH

J gene: TRBJ2-1
V gene: TRBV7-2
clone size: once
CDR3 protein: ASSLELAGGEQF

J gene: TRBJ2-7
V gene: TRBV6-1
clone size: .
CDR3 protein: ASILSVAGVGEQY

J gene: TRBJ1-2
V gene: TRBV7-2
clone size: .
CDR3 protein: ASSALADTNYGYT

J gene: TRBJ2-1
V gene: TRBV7-2
clone size: .
CDR3 protein: ASRGSSMARNEQF

J gene: TRBJ2-1
V gene: TRBV30
clone size: .
CDR3 protein: AWSLFERSQF

J gene: TRBJ1-2
V gene: TRBV9
clone size: .
CDR3 protein: ASSGGRENYGYT

J gene: TRBJ1-5
V gene: TRBV28
clone size: .
CDR3 protein: ASSSEFGARSNQPQH

J gene: TRBJ2-3
V gene: TRBV19
clone size: .
CDR3 protein: ASSISVDTQY

J gene: TRBJ2-7
V gene: TRBV11-2
clone size: .
CDR3 protein: ASSATSGLSYEQY

J gene: TRBJ2-2
V gene: TRBV7-2
clone size: .
CDR3 protein: ASSLAGGPNTGELF

J gene: TRBJ2-5
V gene: TRBV30
clone size: once
CDR3 protein: AWSVWQGQETQY

J gene: TRBJ1-5
V gene: TRBV11-2
clone size: .
CDR3 protein: ASSQDRDQPQH

J gene: TRBJ2-4
V gene: TRBV19
clone size: .
CDR3 protein: ASSRALAKNIQY

J gene: TRBJ2-1
V gene: TRBV4-2
clone size: .
CDR3 protein: ASRQGVGLQAGEQF